The source of this T cell receptor beta chain is a study of control samples from healthy donors and cancer patients. Sequenced by immunoSEQ multiplex PCR; TCRdb stores in-frame clones only, minus some. The top ten clones hold less than 15% of a sample with roughly 160,000 clones, around 94% of them seen once. This sequence originates from a man aged 55 to 69 with colorectal cancer. Sequencing was done on a sample of PBMCs.

CDR3 residues: CASSYFDGPATNEKLFF. CDR3 DNA sequence: TGTGCCAGCAGCTACTTTGATGGCCCCGCAACTAATGAAAAACTGTTTTTT. V is TRBV9 and J is TRBJ1-4; the D is unclear. Per germline, CDR1 SGDLS and CDR2 YYNGEE. This CDR3 contains 17 residues. Between the trimmed V and J ends, which lost 4 bases and 0 bases, there was a span of 16 bases.